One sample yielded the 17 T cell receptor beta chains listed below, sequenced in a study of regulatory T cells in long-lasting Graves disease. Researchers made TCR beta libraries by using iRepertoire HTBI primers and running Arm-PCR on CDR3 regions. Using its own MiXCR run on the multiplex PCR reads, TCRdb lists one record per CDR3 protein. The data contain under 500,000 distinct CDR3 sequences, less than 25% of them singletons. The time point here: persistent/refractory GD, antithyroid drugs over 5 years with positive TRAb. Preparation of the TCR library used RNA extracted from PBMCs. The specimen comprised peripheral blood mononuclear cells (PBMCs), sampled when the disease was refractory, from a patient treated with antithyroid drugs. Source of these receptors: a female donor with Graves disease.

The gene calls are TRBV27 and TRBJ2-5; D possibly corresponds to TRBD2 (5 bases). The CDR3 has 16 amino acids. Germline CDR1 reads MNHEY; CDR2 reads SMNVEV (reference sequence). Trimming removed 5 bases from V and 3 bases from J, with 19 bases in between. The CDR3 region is CASSPVPLAQKETQYF. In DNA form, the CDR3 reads TGTGCCAGCAGTCCCGTCCCCCTAGCCCAGAAAGAGACCCAGTACTTC.

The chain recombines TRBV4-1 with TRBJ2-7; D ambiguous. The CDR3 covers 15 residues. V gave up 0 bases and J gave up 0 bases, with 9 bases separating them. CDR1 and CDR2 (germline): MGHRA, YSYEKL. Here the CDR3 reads CASSQDRGSSYEQYF. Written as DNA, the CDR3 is TGCGCCAGCAGCCAAGATCGAGGAAGCTCCTACGAGCAGTACTTC.

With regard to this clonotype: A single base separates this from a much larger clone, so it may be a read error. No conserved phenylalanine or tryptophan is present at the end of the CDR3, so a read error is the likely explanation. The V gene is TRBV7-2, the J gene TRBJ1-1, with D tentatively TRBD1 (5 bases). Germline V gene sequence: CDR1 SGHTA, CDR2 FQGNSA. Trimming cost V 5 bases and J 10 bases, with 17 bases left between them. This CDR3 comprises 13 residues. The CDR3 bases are TGTGCCAGCAGCCAGCCCCTCGCGGGGCTAGCTTTCCTT. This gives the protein CASSQPLAGLAFL.

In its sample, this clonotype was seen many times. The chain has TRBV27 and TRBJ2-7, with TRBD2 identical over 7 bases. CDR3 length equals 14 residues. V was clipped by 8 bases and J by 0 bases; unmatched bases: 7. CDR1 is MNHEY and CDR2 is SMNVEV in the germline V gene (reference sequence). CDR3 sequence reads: CASGTSESSYEQYF. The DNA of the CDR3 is TGTGCCAGCGGAACTAGCGAGTCCTCCTACGAGCAGTACTTC.

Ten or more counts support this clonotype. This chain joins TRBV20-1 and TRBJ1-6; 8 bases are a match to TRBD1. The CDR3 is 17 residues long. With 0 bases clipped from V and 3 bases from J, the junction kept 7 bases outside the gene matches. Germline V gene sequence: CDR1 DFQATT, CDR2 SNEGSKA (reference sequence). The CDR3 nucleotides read TGCAGTGCTAGAGAGGCAGGGGGCGCCCTCTATAATTCACCCCTCCACTTT. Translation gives CSAREAGGALYNSPLHF.

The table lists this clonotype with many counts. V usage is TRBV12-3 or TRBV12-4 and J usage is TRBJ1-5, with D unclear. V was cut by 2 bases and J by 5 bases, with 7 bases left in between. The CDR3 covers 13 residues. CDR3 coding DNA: TGTGCCAGCAGTTTAACCCGTTATCAGCCCCAGCATTTT. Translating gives CASSLTRYQPQHF.

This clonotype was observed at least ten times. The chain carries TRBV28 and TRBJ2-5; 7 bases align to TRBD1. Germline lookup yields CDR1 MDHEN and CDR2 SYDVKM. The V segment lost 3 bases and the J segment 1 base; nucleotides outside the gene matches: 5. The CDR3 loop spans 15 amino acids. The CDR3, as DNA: TGTGCCAGCAGTTTTGTTCGGGACAGCCAAGAGACCCAGTACTTC. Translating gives CASSFVRDSQETQYF.

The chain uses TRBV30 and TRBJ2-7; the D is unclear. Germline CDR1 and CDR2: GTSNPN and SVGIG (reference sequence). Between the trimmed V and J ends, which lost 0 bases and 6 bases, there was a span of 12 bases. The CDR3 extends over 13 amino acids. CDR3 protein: CAWSVAPATEQYF. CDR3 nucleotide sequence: TGTGCCTGGAGTGTAGCCCCAGCTACCGAGCAGTACTTC. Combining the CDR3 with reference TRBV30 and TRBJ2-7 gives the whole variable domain SQTIHQWPATLVQPVGSPLSLECTVEGTSNPNLYWYRQAAGRGLQLLFYSVGIGQISSEVPQNLSASRPQDRQFILSSKKLLLSDSGFYLCAWSVAPATEQYFGPGTRLTVT.

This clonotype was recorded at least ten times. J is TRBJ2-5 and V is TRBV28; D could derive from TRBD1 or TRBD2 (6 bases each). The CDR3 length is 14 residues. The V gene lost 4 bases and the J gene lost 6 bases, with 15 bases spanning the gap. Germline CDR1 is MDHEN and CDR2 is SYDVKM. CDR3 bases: TGTGCCAGCAGTTACTCGGGGGCCGGACAGACCCAGTACTTC. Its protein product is CASSYSGAGQTQYF.

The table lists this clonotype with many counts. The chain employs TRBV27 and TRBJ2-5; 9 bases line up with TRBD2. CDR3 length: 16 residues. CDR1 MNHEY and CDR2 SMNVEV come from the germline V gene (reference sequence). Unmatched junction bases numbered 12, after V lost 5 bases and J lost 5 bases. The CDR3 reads CASSASLAGNWETQYF. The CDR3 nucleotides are TGTGCCAGCAGTGCATCCCTAGCGGGAAACTGGGAGACCCAGTACTTC.

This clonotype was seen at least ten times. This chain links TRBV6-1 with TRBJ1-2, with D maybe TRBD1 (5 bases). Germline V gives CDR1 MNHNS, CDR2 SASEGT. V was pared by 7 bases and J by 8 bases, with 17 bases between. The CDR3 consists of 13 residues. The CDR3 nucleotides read TGTGCCAGCACCGCCGACAGTAACCGCGGCTACACCTTC. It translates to CASTADSNRGYTF.

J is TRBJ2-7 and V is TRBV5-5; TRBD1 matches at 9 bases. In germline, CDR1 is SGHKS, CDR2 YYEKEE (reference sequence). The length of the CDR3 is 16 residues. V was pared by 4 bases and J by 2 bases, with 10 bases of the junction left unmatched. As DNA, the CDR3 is TGTGCCAGCAGCCCGAGACAGGGACAGGGAGCCTACGAGCAGTACTTC. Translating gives CASSPRQGQGAYEQYF.

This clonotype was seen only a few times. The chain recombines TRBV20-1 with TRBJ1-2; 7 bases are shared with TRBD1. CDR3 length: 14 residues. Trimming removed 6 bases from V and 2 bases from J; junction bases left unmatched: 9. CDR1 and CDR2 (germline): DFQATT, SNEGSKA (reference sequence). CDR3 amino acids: CSAISEDRNYGYTF. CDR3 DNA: TGCAGTGCCATTTCCGAGGACAGGAACTATGGCTACACCTTC.

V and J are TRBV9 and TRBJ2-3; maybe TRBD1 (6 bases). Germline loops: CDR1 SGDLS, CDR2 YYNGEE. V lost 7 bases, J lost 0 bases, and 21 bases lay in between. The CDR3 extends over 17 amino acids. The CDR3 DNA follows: TGTGCCAGCTCTATGGGGGCCTTAGTGTATAGCACAGATACGCAGTATTTT. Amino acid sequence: CASSMGALVYSTDTQYF.

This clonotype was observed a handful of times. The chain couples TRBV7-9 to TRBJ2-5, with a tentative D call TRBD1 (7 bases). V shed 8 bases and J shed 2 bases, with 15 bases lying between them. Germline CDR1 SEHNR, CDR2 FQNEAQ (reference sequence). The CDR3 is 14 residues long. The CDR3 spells CASRWGDRQETQYF. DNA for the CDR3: TGTGCCAGCCGATGGGGGGACAGACAAGAGACCCAGTACTTC.

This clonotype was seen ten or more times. The CDR3 here is CASSEVRTAGYGYTF. CDR3 DNA sequence: TGTGCCAGCAGTGAAGTGAGGACAGCGGGCTATGGCTACACCTTC. The J gene is TRBJ1-2, the V gene TRBV2, with a possible D match to TRBD1 (6 bases). The CDR3 covers 15 residues. Trimming removed 1 base from V and 4 bases from J, with 13 bases in between. Germline V gene lookup returns CDR1 SNHLY and CDR2 FYNNEI.

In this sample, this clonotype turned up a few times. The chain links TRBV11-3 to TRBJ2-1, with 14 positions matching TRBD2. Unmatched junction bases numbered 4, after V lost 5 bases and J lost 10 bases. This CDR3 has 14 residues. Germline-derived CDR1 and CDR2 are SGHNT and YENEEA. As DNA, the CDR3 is TGTGCCAGCAGCCCTCGGACTAGCGGGAGGGAGCAGTTCTTC. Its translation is CASSPRTSGREQFF. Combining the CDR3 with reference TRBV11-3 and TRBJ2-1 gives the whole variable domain EAGVVQSPRYKIIEKKQPVAFWCNPISGHNTLYWYLQNLGQGPELLIRYENEEAVDDSQLPKDRFSAERLKGVDSTLKIQPAELGDSAVYLCASSPRTSGREQFFGPGTRLTVL.